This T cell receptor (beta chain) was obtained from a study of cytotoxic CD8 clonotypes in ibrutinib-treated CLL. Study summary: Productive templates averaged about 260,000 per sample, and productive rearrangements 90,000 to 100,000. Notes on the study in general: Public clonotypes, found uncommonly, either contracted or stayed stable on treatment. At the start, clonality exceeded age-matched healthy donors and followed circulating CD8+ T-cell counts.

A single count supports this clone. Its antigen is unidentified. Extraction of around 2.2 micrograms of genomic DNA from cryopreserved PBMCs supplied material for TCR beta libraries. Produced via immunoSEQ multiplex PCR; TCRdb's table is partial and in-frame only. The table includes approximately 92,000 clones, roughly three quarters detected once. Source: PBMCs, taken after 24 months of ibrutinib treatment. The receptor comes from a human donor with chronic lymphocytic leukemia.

CDR3 region: CASSLGLAGGPGGELFF. DNA for the CDR3: TGCGCCAGCAGCTTGGGCCTAGCGGGAGGGCCAGGCGGGGAGCTGTTTTTT. The genes are TRBV5-1 and TRBJ2-2, with TRBD2 identical over 12 bases. The CDR3 loop spans 17 amino acids. The germline V gene has CDR1 SGHRS and CDR2 YFSETQ. J was trimmed by 7 bases and V by 0 bases; bases with no gene match: 7.